The entry that follows covers one T cell receptor beta chain sequence. This entry is derived from a study of CD8 T cells in Susac syndrome. The authors reverse transcribed roughly 0.5 to 1 ug RNA with random hexamers. TCRdb re-derived calls from the immunoSEQ multiplex PCR reads in MiXCR, one entry per CDR3 protein. This sample yields roughly 200,000 distinct CDR3 sequences, of which around 95% are seen a single time; roughly 0.095% belongs to the top ten. Germline values: CDR1 SGHNT, CDR2 YYREEE (reference sequence). V dropped 0 bases and J dropped 2 bases, with 9 bases sitting between them. This CDR3 is 14 amino acids long.

Sequenced: CD4+ T cells from PBMCs. The clonotype comes from a human donor with multiple sclerosis. The chain uses TRBV5-4 and TRBJ2-7, with D unclear. The CDR3 DNA follows: TGTGCCAGCAGCTTGGACGGCCCCACCTACGAGCAGTACTTC. The encoded protein is CASSLDGPTYEQYF. Filled out from reference TRBV5-4 and TRBJ2-7, the complete variable domain reads ETGVTQSPTHLIKTRGQQVTLRCSSQSGHNTVSWYQQALGQGPQFIFQYYREEENGRGNFPPRFSGLQFPNYSSELNVNALELDDSALYLCASSLDGPTYEQYFGPGTRLTVT.